This paragraph covers one T cell receptor (beta chain) sequence. This sample stems from a study of blood T cell repertoires in COVID-19. On the study more broadly: T cells, B-cell-depleted T cells, or PBMCs supplied cDNA or gDNA.

As processed by the authors: For nucleated cells, counts were estimated from reference gene primer amplification. Only in-frame clones appear in the TCRdb table, and some are missing; sequencing was by immunoSEQ multiplex PCR. The V and J calls and the clone size are those of that table, but D and trimming were determined from the DNA. Found here are hundreds of thousands of clones, nearly 90% of them singletons; the top ten hold roughly 12%. The CDR3 runs to 16 residues. Germline CDR1 is LGHNA and CDR2 is YSLEER. Trimming took 0 bases from V and 2 from J; bases not matched to a gene: 1. This TCR came from a woman between 18 and 29 years old who had recovered from COVID-19. Specimen: peripheral blood. This chain uses TRBV4-3 with TRBJ2-6, with TRBD1 matching 7 bases. The CDR3 bases are TGCGCCAGCAGCCAAGAGACAGGGACTGGGGCCAACGTCCTGACTTTC. Encoded protein: CASSQETGTGANVLTF.